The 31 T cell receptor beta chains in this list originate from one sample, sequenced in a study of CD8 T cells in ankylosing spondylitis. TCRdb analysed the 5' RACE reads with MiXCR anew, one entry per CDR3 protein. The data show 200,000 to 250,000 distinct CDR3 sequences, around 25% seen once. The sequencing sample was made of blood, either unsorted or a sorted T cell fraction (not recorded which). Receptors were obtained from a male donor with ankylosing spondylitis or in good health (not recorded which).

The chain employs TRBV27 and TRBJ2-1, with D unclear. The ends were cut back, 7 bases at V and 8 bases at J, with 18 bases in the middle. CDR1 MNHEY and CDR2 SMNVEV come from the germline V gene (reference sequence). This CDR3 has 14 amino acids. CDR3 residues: CASTKSTALHEQFF. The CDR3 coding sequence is TGTGCCAGCACCAAAAGCACGGCCCTTCATGAGCAGTTCTTC.

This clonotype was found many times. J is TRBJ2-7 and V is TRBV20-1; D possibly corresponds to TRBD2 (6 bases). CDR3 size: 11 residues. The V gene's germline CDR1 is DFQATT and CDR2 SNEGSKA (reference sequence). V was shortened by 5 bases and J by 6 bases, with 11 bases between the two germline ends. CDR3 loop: CSAAQGLEQYF. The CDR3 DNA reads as TGCAGTGCTGCTCAGGGACTCGAGCAGTACTTC.

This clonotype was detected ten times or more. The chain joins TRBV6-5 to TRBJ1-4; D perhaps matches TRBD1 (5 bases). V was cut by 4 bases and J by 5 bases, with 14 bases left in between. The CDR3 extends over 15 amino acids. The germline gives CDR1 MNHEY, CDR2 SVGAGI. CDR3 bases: TGTGCCAGCAGTTCCAACCGGGACGGAAATGAAAAACTGTTTTTT. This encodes CASSSNRDGNEKLFF.

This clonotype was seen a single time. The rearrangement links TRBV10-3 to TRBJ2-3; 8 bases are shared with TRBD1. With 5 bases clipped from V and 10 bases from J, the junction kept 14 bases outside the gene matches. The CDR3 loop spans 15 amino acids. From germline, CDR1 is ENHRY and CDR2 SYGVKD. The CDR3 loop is CAISPDRGLSRAQYF. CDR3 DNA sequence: TGTGCCATCAGTCCCGACAGGGGCTTAAGTAGGGCGCAGTATTTT.

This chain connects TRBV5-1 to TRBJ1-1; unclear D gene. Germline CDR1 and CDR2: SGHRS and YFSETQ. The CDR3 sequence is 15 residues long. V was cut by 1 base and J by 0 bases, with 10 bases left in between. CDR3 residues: CASSLSGNLNTEAFF. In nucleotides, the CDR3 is TGCGCCAGCAGCTTGTCTGGCAACTTGAACACTGAAGCTTTCTTT.

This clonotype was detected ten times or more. This chain's CDR3 is CASSPHGDTQYF. The CDR3, as DNA: TGTGCCAGCAGCCCGCACGGGGATACGCAGTATTTT. This chain connects TRBV11-3 to TRBJ2-3; D is undetermined. Trimming removed 5 bases from V and 6 bases from J, with 9 bases in between. The CDR3 has 12 amino acids. CDR1 is SGHNT, CDR2 YENEEA, per germline. Looking up the rest from reference TRBV11-3 and TRBJ2-3 gives the full variable domain: EAGVVQSPRYKIIEKKQPVAFWCNPISGHNTLYWYLQNLGQGPELLIRYENEEAVDDSQLPKDRFSAERLKGVDSTLKIQPAELGDSAVYLCASSPHGDTQYFGPGTRLTVL.

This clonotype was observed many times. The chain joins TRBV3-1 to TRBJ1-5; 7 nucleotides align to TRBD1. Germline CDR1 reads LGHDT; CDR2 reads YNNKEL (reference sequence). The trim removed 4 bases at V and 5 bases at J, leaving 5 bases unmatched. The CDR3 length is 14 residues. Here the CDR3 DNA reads TGTGCCAGCAGCCTAGGAGGGGGCGATCAGCCCCAGCATTTT. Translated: CASSLGGGDQPQHF.

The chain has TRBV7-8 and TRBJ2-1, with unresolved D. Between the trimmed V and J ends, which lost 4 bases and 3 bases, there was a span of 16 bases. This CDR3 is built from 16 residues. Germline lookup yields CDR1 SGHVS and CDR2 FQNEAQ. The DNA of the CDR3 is TGTGCCAGCAGCTCCCCGGGTTACTCCTTCTACAATGAGCAGTTCTTC. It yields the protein CASSSPGYSFYNEQFF.

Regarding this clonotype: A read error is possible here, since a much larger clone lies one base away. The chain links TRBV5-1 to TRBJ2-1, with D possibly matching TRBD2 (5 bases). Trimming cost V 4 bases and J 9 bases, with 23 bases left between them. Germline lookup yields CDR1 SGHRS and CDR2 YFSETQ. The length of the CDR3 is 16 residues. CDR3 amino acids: CASSPFGGRGSSEQFF. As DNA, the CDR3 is TGCGCCAGCAGCCCCTTTGGTGGGAGAGGGTCGAGTGAGCAGTTCTTC.

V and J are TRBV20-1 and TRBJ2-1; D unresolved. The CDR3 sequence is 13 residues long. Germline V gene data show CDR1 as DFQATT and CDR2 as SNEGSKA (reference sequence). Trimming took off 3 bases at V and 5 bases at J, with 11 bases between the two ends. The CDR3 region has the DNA TGCAGTGCTAGTAAGGTCCGACACAATGAGCAGTTCTTC. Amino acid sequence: CSASKVRHNEQFF.

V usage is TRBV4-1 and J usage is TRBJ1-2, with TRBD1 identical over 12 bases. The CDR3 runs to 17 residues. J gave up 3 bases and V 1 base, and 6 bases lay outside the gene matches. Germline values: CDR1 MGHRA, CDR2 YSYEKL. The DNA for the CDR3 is TGCGCCAGCAGCCAAGGAGGGACAGGGGGCCAAGACTATGGCTACACCTTC. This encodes CASSQGGTGGQDYGYTF.

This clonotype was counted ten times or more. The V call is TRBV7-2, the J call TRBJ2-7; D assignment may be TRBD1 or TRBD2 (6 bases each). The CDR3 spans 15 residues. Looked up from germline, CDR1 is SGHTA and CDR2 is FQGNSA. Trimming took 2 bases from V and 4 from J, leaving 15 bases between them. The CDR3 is CASSLWSEGGYEQYF. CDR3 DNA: TGTGCCAGCAGCTTATGGAGCGAGGGGGGTTACGAGCAGTACTTC.

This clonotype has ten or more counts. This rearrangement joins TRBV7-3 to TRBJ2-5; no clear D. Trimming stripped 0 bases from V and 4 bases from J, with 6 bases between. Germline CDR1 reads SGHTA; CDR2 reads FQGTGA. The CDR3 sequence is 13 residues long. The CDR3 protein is CASSLTSRETQYF. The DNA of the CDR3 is TGTGCCAGCAGCTTAACGAGTAGAGAGACCCAGTACTTC.

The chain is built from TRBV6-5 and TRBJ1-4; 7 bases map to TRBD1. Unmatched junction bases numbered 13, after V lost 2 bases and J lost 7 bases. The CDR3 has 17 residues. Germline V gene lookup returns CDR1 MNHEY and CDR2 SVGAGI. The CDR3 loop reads CASSYTSYRTGGEKLFF. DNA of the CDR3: TGTGCCAGCAGTTACACTTCTTACCGGACAGGAGGTGAAAAACTGTTTTTT.

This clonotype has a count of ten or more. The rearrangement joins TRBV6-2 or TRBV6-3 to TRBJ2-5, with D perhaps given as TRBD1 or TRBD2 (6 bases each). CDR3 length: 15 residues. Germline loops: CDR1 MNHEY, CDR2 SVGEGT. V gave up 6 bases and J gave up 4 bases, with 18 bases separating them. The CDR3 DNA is TGTGCCAGCAGCGTAAAATGGGGGGCCCGAGAGACCCAGTACTTC. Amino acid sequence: CASSVKWGARETQYF.

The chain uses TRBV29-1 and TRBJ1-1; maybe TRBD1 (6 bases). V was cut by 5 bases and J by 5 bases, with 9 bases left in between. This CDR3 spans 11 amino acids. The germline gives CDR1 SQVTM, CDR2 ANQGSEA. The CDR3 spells CSVRGRTEAFF. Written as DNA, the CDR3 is TGCAGCGTTAGGGGGAGGACTGAAGCTTTCTTT.

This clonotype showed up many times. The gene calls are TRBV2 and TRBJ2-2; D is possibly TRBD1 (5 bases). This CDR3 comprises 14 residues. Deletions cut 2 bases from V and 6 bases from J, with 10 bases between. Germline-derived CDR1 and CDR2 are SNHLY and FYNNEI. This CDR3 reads CASSETGYSGELFF. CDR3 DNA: TGTGCCAGCAGTGAAACAGGATACTCCGGGGAGCTGTTTTTT.

CDR3 residues: CASSQLGGEQYF. Written as DNA, the CDR3 is TGCGCCAGCAGCCAACTTGGTGGCGAGCAGTACTTC. This chain uses TRBV4-1 with TRBJ2-7; D gene ambiguous. This CDR3 has 12 residues. Germline-derived CDR1 and CDR2 are MGHRA and YSYEKL. Trimming stripped 2 bases from V and 6 bases from J, with 8 bases between.

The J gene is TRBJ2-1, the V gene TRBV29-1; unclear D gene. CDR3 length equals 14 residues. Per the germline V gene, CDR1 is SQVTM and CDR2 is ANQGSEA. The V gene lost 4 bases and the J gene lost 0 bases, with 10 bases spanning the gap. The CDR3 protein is CSVVVAHSYNEQFF. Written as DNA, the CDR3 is TGCAGCGTTGTCGTAGCTCACTCCTACAATGAGCAGTTCTTC.

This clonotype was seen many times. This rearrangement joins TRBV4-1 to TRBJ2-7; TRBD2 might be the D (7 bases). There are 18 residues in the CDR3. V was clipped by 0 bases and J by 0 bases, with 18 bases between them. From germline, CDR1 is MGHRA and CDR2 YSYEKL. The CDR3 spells CASSQEGGGFMGSYEQYF. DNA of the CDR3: TGCGCCAGCAGCCAAGAAGGGGGGGGCTTCATGGGCTCCTACGAGCAGTACTTC.

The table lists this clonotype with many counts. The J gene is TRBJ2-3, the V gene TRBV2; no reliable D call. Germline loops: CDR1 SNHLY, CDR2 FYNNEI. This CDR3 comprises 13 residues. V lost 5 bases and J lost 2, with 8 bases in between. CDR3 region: CASSPDLTDTQYF. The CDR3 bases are TGTGCCAGCAGTCCGGACCTCACAGATACGCAGTATTTT.

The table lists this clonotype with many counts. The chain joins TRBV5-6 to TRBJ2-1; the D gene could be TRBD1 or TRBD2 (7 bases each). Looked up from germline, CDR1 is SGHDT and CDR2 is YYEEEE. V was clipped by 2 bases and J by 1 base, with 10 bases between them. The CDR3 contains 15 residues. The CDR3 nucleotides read TGTGCCAGCAGCTTCAGGGGGGGGTCCTACAATGAGCAGTTCTTC. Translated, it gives CASSFRGGSYNEQFF.

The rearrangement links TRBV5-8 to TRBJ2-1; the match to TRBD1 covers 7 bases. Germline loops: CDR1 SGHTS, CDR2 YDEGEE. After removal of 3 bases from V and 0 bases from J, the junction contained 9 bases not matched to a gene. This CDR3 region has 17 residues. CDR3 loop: CASSSTGQSSSYNEQFF. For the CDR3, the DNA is TGTGCCAGCAGCTCTACGGGACAGTCGAGCTCCTACAATGAGCAGTTCTTC.

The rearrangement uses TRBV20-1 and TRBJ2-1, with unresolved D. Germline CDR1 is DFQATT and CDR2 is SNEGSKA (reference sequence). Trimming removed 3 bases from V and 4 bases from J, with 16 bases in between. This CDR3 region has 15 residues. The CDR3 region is CSASQSIRHYNEQFF. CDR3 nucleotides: TGCAGTGCTAGCCAGTCCATACGCCATTACAATGAGCAGTTCTTC.

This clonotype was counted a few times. The CDR3 bases are TGCAGTGCCCCGCGCGGGACTAGCATCCCCTACGAGCAGTACTTC. It codes for CSAPRGTSIPYEQYF. This chain links TRBV20-1 with TRBJ2-7; the match to TRBD2 covers 9 bases. In germline, CDR1 is DFQATT, CDR2 SNEGSKA (reference sequence). V shed 6 bases, J shed 2 bases, and the junction held 11 bases outside the gene matches. The length of the CDR3 is 15 residues.

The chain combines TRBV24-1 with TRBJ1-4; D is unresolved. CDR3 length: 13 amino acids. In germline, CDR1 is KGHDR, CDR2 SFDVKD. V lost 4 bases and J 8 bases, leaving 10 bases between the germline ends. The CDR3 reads CATSDRTKEKLFF. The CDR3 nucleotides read TGTGCCACCAGTGACAGAACAAAAGAAAAACTGTTTTTT.

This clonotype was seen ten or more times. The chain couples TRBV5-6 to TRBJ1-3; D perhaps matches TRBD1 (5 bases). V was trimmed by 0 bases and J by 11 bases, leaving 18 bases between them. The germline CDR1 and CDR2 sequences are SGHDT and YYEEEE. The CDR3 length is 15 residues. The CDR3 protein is CASSLGGLGQLPIYF. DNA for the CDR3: TGTGCCAGCAGCTTGGGGGGACTTGGTCAACTCCCCATATATTTT.

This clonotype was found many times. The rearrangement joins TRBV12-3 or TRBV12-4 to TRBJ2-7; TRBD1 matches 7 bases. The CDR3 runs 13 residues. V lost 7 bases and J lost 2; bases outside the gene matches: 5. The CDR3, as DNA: TGTGCCAGCACCAGGGACAGTACCTACGAGCAGTACTTC. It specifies CASTRDSTYEQYF.

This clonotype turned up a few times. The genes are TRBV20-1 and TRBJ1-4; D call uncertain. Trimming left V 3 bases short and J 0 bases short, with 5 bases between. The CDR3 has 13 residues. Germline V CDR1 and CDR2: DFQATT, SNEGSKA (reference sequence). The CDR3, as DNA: TGCAGTGCTAGGGAGGCAACTAATGAAAAACTGTTTTTT. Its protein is CSAREATNEKLFF.

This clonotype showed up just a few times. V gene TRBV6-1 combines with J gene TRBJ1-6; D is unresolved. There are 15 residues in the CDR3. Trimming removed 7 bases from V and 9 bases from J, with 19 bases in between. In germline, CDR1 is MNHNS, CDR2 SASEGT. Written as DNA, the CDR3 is TGTGCCAGCACTACGGACCCCCGGCGGGCTTCACCCCTCCACTTT. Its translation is CASTTDPRRASPLHF.

CDR3 DNA sequence: TGTGCCAGCAGTTTACGGGGGCGCGGATCTGGGCAGTACTTC. This translates into CASSLRGRGSGQYF. This chain connects TRBV27 to TRBJ2-7; D is perhaps TRBD1 or TRBD2 (6 bases each). Germline CDR1 reads MNHEY; CDR2 reads SMNVEV (reference sequence). This CDR3 spans 14 amino acids. The V and J ends lost 2 bases and 9 bases respectively, with 17 bases between them.